This T cell receptor beta chain was sequenced in a study of cytomegalovirus exposure and HLA in healthy donors. The CDR3 runs 8 residues. Per germline, CDR1 GTSNPN and CDR2 SVGIG (reference sequence). The germline V and J ends were trimmed by 5 bases and 8 bases, with 3 bases remaining between them. In the PCR, 60 Vbeta and 13 Jbeta primers were used. Profiling relied on immunoSEQ multiplex PCR, and the TCRdb table lists in-frame clones only, not all of them. This sample has some 150,000 clones, with 78% found just once. The sequenced sample was PBMCs. This rearrangement joins TRBV30 to TRBJ1-2; unclear D gene. This TCR derives from a male donor in good health and CMV-seronegative. The CDR3 DNA reads TGTGCCTGGGAGGGCTACACCTTC. Translated: CAWEGYTF.